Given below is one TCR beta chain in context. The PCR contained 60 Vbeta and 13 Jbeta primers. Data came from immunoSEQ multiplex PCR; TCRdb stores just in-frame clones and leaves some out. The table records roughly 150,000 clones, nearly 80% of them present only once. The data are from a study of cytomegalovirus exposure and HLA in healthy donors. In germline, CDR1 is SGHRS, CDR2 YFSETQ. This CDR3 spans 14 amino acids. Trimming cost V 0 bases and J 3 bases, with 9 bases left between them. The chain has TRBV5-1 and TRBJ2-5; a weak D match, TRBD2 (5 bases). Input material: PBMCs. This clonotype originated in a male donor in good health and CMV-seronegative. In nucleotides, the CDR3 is TGCGCCAGCAGCTTGGTTCCGGGAAAAGAGACCCAGTACTTC. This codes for CASSLVPGKETQYF.